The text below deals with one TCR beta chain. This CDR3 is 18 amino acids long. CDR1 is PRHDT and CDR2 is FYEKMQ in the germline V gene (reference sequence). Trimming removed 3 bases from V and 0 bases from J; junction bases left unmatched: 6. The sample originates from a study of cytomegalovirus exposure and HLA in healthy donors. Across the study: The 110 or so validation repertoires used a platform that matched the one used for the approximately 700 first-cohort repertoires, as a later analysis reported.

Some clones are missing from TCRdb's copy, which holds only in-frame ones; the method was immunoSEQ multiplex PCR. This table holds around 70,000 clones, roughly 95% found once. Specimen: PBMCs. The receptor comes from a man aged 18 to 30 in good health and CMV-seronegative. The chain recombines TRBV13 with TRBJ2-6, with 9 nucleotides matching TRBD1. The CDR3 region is CASSFRQGVHSGANVLTF. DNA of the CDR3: TGTGCCAGCAGCTTCCGACAGGGGGTCCACTCTGGGGCCAACGTCCTGACTTTC.